This T cell receptor (beta chain) was profiled in a study of cytomegalovirus exposure and HLA in healthy donors. Study conclusions and caveats: What TCR beta sequences reportedly achieved was accurate prediction of HLA-A and HLA-B alleles in most subjects. Cytomegalovirus status was reportedly diagnosed by the classifier with high specificity and sensitivity.

The study ran its PCR with 60 Vbeta and 13 Jbeta primers. The table came from immunoSEQ multiplex PCR; TCRdb's copy has only in-frame clones and leaves some out. The sample consists of tens of thousands of clones, approximately 78% of them appearing once. V gave up 6 bases and J gave up 0 bases; unmatched junction bases: 11. The CDR3 covers 17 residues. From germline, CDR1 is SGHVS and CDR2 FQNEAQ. Remarks on this clone: Its target is unknown.

The sequence derives from a male donor in good health and CMV-seropositive. Sequencing was done on a sample of PBMCs. The chain carries TRBV7-8 and TRBJ1-1; 9 bases align to TRBD1. The CDR3 DNA follows: TGTGCCAGCAGACGAATCGGGACAGGGAAACTGAACACTGAAGCTTTCTTT. Its protein is CASRRIGTGKLNTEAFF. Full variable domain (outside the CDR3, taken from reference TRBV7-8 and TRBJ1-1): GAGVSQSPRYKVAKRGQDVALRCDPISGHVSLFWYQQALGQGPEFLTYFQNEAQLDKSGLPSDRFFAERPEGSVSTLKIQRTQQEDSAVYLCASRRIGTGKLNTEAFFGQGTRLTVV.